One sample yielded the 28 T cell receptor beta chains listed below, sequenced in a study of graft-versus-host responses after intestinal transplantation. Their antigens are not known. Sequencing used immunoSEQ multiplex PCR; TCRdb keeps in-frame clones, though not all of them. Among over 75,000 clones listed, around 92% were seen once. Source: unstimulated CD8+ T cells sorted from spleen or lymph node cells, taken before transplant. These receptors originate from a human donor who was the organ donor for an intestinal transplant.

The chain has TRBV7-6 and TRBJ2-1, with D possibly being TRBD1 (5 bases). Trimming took 1 base from V and 8 from J, leaving 18 bases between them. Germline V gene sequence: CDR1 SGHVS, CDR2 FNYEAQ. CDR3 size: 16 residues. CDR3: CASSLGGAGLAHEQFF. CDR3 nucleotide sequence: TGTGCCAGCAGCTTAGGTGGGGCTGGATTGGCCCATGAGCAGTTCTTC.

This clone was seen only once. CDR3 protein: CASSWASGGAADTQYF. The CDR3 coding sequence is TGTGCCAGCAGCTGGGCAAGCGGGGGGGCCGCAGATACGCAGTATTTT. The chain combines TRBV5-4 with TRBJ2-3, with TRBD2 matching over 10 bases. V lost 3 bases to trimming and J lost 4 bases; unmatched junction nucleotides: 8. The CDR3 is made up of 16 amino acids. Germline loops: CDR1 SGHNT, CDR2 YYREEE (reference sequence).

The chain couples TRBV18 to TRBJ2-5, with 13 positions matching TRBD2. Germline CDR1 KGHSH, CDR2 LQKENI. V shed 0 bases and J 0 bases; nucleotides not matched to a gene: 7. CDR3 size: 19 residues. The CDR3 here is CASSPPRLAGGPYQETQYF. CDR3 coding DNA: TGTGCCAGCTCACCACCCCGACTAGCGGGGGGACCGTACCAAGAGACCCAGTACTTC.

The genes are TRBV27 and TRBJ1-2; 7 nucleotides match TRBD1. Germline V lookup: CDR1 MNHEY, CDR2 SMNVEV (reference sequence). J was trimmed by 5 bases and V by 5 bases; bases with no gene match: 8. The CDR3 totals 14 residues. CDR3 bases: TGTGCCAGCAGTCCGGGGACAGAGAATTATGGCTACACCTTC. Its protein is CASSPGTENYGYTF.

Written as DNA, the CDR3 is TGTGCCAGCAGCTTATCGGAGACCCAGTACTTC. As protein: CASSLSETQYF. The chain recombines TRBV5-4 with TRBJ2-5; D is ambiguous. CDR1 and CDR2 from the germline V gene are SGHNT and YYREEE (reference sequence). Trimming left V 2 bases short and J 5 bases short, with 4 bases between. The CDR3 totals 11 residues.

This chain links TRBV6-5 with TRBJ1-2; 7 nucleotides line up with TRBD1. CDR3 length equals 15 residues. Germline loops: CDR1 MNHEY, CDR2 SVGAGI. Trimming removed 2 bases from V and 4 bases from J; junction bases left unmatched: 7. The CDR3 sequence is CASSYTEQGIYGYTF. The CDR3 coding sequence is TGTGCCAGCAGTTACACGGAACAGGGGATCTATGGCTACACCTTC.

The J gene is TRBJ1-2, the V gene TRBV5-1; no clear D. Per germline, CDR1 SGHRS and CDR2 YFSETQ. CDR3 length: 17 residues. V gave up 1 base and J gave up 4 bases, with 20 bases separating them. The CDR3 sequence is CASSLFLSPHQSYGYTF. CDR3 DNA sequence: TGCGCCAGCAGCTTGTTTTTGTCCCCACACCAATCCTATGGCTACACCTTC. The variable domain in full, completed from reference TRBV5-1 and TRBJ1-2, reads KAGVTQTPRYLIKTRGQQVTLSCSPISGHRSVSWYQQTPGQGLQFLFEYFSETQRNKGNFPGRFSGRQFSNSRSEMNVSTLELGDSALYLCASSLFLSPHQSYGYTFGSGTRLTVV.

The chain uses TRBV7-8 and TRBJ2-7; D uncertain. The CDR3 has 11 amino acids. Trimming left V 4 bases short and J 3 bases short, with 4 bases between. CDR1 is SGHVS and CDR2 is FQNEAQ in the germline V gene. CDR3 sequence: CASSSYYEQYF. CDR3 in DNA: TGTGCCAGCAGCTCGTACTACGAGCAGTACTTC.

This chain links TRBV7-9 with TRBJ2-7; 11 bases are shared with TRBD2. The CDR3 is 16 amino acids. The trim removed 5 bases at V and 3 bases at J, leaving 9 bases unmatched. Germline CDR1 and CDR2: SEHNR and FQNEAQ (reference sequence). Here the CDR3 DNA reads TGTGCCAGCAGCGGCAGCCTTGGACTAGCGGGCTACGAGCAGTACTTC. Its protein is CASSGSLGLAGYEQYF.

The V gene is TRBV30, the J gene TRBJ2-2; a weak D match, TRBD2 (6 bases). Germline V CDR1 and CDR2: GTSNPN, SVGIG (reference sequence). CDR3 length: 15 residues. V lost 0 bases, J lost 5 bases, and 13 bases lay in between. This chain's CDR3 is CAWSVRIRGTGELFF. As DNA, the CDR3 is TGTGCCTGGAGTGTACGGATCCGGGGGACCGGGGAGCTGTTTTTT. The whole variable domain, filled in from reference TRBV30 and TRBJ2-2, reads SQTIHQWPATLVQPVGSPLSLECTVEGTSNPNLYWYRQAAGRGLQLLFYSVGIGQISSEVPQNLSASRPQDRQFILSSKKLLLSDSGFYLCAWSVRIRGTGELFFGEGSRLTVL.

Points on this clone: A junction end diverges from the germline sequence, so it may reflect a read error. This chain links TRBV4-1 with TRBJ1-6, with TRBD1 identical over 7 bases. The CDR3 length is 14 residues. From germline, CDR1 is MGHRA and CDR2 YSYEKL. CDR3 nucleotides: TGCGCCAGCAGCCCGACGGTTGCGGCAGGGGGAGAGTCTTTT. Translating it yields CASSPTVAAGGESF.

This chain links TRBV14 with TRBJ2-2, with D perhaps TRBD2 (6 bases). Trimming stripped 1 base from V and 4 bases from J, with 7 bases between. CDR3 length: 14 residues. The germline gives CDR1 SGHDN, CDR2 FVKESK. The DNA of the CDR3 is TGTGCCAGCAGCCAAGTGGGGGGCACCGGGGAGCTGTTTTTT. It is translated as CASSQVGGTGELFF.

Notes on this clone: One end of the junction does not line up with germline, which may come from a read error. The chain couples TRBV4-1 to TRBJ2-7, with TRBD2 matching 7 bases. Germline V gene lookup returns CDR1 MGHRA and CDR2 YSYEKL. CDR3 size: 13 residues. The CDR3 sequence is CASGQGLGYEQYF. CDR3 nucleotide sequence: TGCGCCAGCGGCCAAGGACTAGGCTACGAGCAGTACTTC.

The rearrangement joins TRBV20-1 to TRBJ1-2; D uncertain. V dropped 6 bases and J dropped 5 bases, with 10 bases sitting between them. Germline lookup yields CDR1 DFQATT and CDR2 SNEGSKA (reference sequence). The CDR3 length is 11 residues. CDR3 loop: CSARVPYGYTF. The CDR3 bases are TGCAGTGCCCGCGTGCCATATGGCTACACCTTC.

The table lists this clone with a count of one. The rearrangement joins TRBV5-1 to TRBJ1-1; D gene unclear. Trimming took off 0 bases at V and 4 bases at J, with 10 bases between the two ends. The germline V gene has CDR1 SGHRS and CDR2 YFSETQ. The CDR3 loop spans 14 amino acids. The CDR3 protein is CASSLGADTTEAFF. In DNA form, the CDR3 reads TGCGCCAGCAGCTTGGGTGCAGATACCACTGAAGCTTTCTTT.

The CDR3 DNA sequence: TGCGCCAGCAGCCAAGGGACACCCCGCCCTTACACGCATACAGGGGCGGCAGATACGCAGTATTTT. Translation gives CASSQGTPRPYTHTGAADTQYF. V is TRBV4-1 and J is TRBJ2-3, with 7 bases matching TRBD1. The CDR3 is made up of 22 amino acids. J was trimmed by 4 bases and V by 1 base; bases with no gene match: 26. The germline gives CDR1 MGHRA, CDR2 YSYEKL.

This clone was found a few times. The V and J genes are TRBV29-1 and TRBJ1-2; D might be TRBD1 (6 bases). Trimming pared 7 bases from V and 6 bases from J, leaving 12 bases between. From germline, CDR1 is SQVTM and CDR2 ANQGSEA. This CDR3 has 11 residues. The CDR3 loop is CSGLYRDGYTF. The CDR3 coding sequence is TGCAGCGGTTTGTACAGGGATGGCTACACCTTC.

The chain employs TRBV25-1 and TRBJ2-7; possibly TRBD1 for D (5 bases). The CDR3 is 13 amino acids. Trimming left V 5 bases short and J 5 bases short, with 13 bases between. The germline CDR1 and CDR2 sequences are MGHDK and SYGVNS. CDR3 region: CASSFPGRHEQYF. Here the CDR3 DNA reads TGTGCCAGCAGTTTTCCAGGGCGCCACGAGCAGTACTTC.

The rearrangement joins TRBV19 to TRBJ1-2; 7 bases agree with TRBD1. J was trimmed by 3 bases and V by 6 bases; bases with no gene match: 10. CDR3 length equals 15 residues. Per germline, CDR1 LNHDA and CDR2 SQIVND (reference sequence). In nucleotides, the CDR3 is TGTGCCAGTAGCGGGGAGGACAGGCGAGACTATGGCTACACCTTC. Its translation is CASSGEDRRDYGYTF. Using reference TRBV19 and TRBJ1-2 for the parts outside the CDR3, the full variable domain is DGGITQSPKYLFRKEGQNVTLSCEQNLNHDAMYWYRQDPGQGLRLIYYSQIVNDFQKGDIAEGYSVSREKKESFPLTVTSAQKNPTAFYLCASSGEDRRDYGYTFGSGTRLTVV.

V and J are TRBV13 and TRBJ2-3, with 9 bases fitting TRBD1. With V trimmed by 1 base and J by 5 bases, 4 bases remained unmatched. CDR1 PRHDT and CDR2 FYEKMQ come from the germline V gene (reference sequence). This CDR3 is built from 15 residues. The CDR3 DNA follows: TGTGCCAGCAGCTTAGCGGGACAGGGAGGAGATACGCAGTATTTT. Protein sequence: CASSLAGQGGDTQYF.

The V gene is TRBV29-1, the J gene TRBJ1-6; possible D gene TRBD1, 6 bases. This CDR3 has 18 residues. V lost 0 bases and J lost 7, with 22 bases in between. Germline V gene sequence: CDR1 SQVTM, CDR2 ANQGSEA. CDR3 DNA: TGCAGCGTTGAAGACTATTACAGGGAAAGTGGTCCAAATTCACCCCTCCACTTT. Its protein is CSVEDYYRESGPNSPLHF.

This rearrangement joins TRBV19 to TRBJ2-5; a possible D gene is TRBD1 (6 bases). Germline V gene lookup returns CDR1 LNHDA and CDR2 SQIVND (reference sequence). The V end lost 8 bases, the J end lost 3 bases, and 22 bases lay between the germline ends. CDR3 length: 16 amino acids. The CDR3 DNA follows: TGTGCCAGTGCACCAATTGCAGGGGCCTGGGAAGAGACCCAGTACTTC. Protein sequence: CASAPIAGAWEETQYF.

This clone was counted a single time. The gene calls are TRBV15 and TRBJ2-7; D possibly corresponds to TRBD2 (5 bases). Germline CDR1 is LNHNV and CDR2 is YYDKDF (reference sequence). CDR3 length: 16 residues. V was clipped by 0 bases and J by 2 bases, with 14 bases between them. CDR3 in DNA: TGTGCCACCAGCAGAGAGCATAGCGTCTTTACCTACGAGCAGTACTTC. Its translation: CATSREHSVFTYEQYF.

In its sample, this clone was seen once. This chain connects TRBV7-6 to TRBJ1-5; no reliable D call. The germline V and J ends were trimmed by 5 bases and 0 bases, with 8 bases remaining between them. Looked up from germline, CDR1 is SGHVS and CDR2 is FNYEAQ. The CDR3 has 14 residues. The CDR3 here is CASSQTDSNQPQHF. Here the CDR3 DNA reads TGTGCCAGCAGCCAAACAGATAGCAATCAGCCCCAGCATTTT.

The chain joins TRBV5-6 to TRBJ2-7; 15 nucleotides match TRBD2. The ends lost 0 bases at V and 3 bases at J; junction bases unmatched: 10. The germline V gene encodes CDR1 SGHDT and CDR2 YYEEEE. The CDR3 sequence is 19 residues long. The CDR3 region is CASSLGGRTSGGASYEQYF. CDR3 nucleotide sequence: TGTGCCAGCAGCTTGGGGGGGCGGACTAGCGGGGGGGCCAGCTACGAGCAGTACTTC.

Note on this clone: An end of the junction differs from the germline gene, which may be a read error. This sequence joins TRBV11-2 and TRBJ2-3; no clear D gene. This CDR3 contains 17 residues. Per the germline V gene, CDR1 is SGHAT and CDR2 is FQNNGV. CDR3 in amino acids: CASSLRWLVRHTNTQYF. CDR3 in DNA: TGTGCCAGCAGCTTAAGGTGGCTAGTCCGCCACACAAATACGCAGTATTTT.

V gene TRBV9 combines with J gene TRBJ2-7, with 10 bases matching TRBD2. The CDR3 contains 13 residues. Germline V gene sequence: CDR1 SGDLS, CDR2 YYNGEE. The V segment lost 4 bases and the J segment 12 bases; nucleotides outside the gene matches: 10. Here the CDR3 DNA reads TGTGCCAGCAGCCCTAGCGGGAGTCCGGTGCGGTACTTC. Protein product: CASSPSGSPVRYF.

This chain links TRBV27 with TRBJ2-6, with TRBD1 matching 7 bases. The germline V gene has CDR1 MNHEY and CDR2 SMNVEV (reference sequence). This CDR3 has 16 residues. V lost 5 bases and J lost 4; bases outside the gene matches: 8. This CDR3 is CASSHPTGYGANVLTF. DNA of the CDR3: TGTGCCAGCAGTCACCCGACAGGGTACGGGGCCAACGTCCTGACTTTC.